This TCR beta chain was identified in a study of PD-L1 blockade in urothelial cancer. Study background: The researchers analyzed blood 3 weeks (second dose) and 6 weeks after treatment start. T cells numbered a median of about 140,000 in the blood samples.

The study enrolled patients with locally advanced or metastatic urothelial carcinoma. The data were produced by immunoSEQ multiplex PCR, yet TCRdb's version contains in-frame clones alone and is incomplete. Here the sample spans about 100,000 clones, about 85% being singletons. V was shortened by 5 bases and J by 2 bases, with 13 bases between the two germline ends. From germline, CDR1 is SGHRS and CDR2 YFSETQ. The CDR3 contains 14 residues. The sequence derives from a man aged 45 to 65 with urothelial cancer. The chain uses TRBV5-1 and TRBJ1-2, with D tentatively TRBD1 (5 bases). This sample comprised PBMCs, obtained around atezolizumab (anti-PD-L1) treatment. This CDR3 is CASRGGEQNYGYTF. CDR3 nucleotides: TGCGCCAGCAGAGGAGGGGAGCAGAACTATGGCTACACCTTC.